These 12 T cell receptor beta chains were all obtained from the same sample, sequenced in a study of T cells in Graves' hyperthyroidism and ophthalmopathy. RNA transcripts yielded amplified TCR beta CDR3 regions. First-round RT-PCR of the TCR CDR3 relied on the HTBI primer set. MiXCR was run by TCRdb on the multiplex PCR reads, yielding one entry per CDR3 protein. Among tens of thousands of distinct CDR3 sequences listed, around 52% were seen once. The sample consisted of blood. These receptors were obtained from a woman aged 40 to 50 with Graves' ophthalmopathy.

This clonotype was seen repeatedly, ten times or more. The chain is built from TRBV4-2 and TRBJ2-1; 11 bases are a match to TRBD2. In germline, CDR1 is LGHNA, CDR2 YNFKEQ. The CDR3 consists of 15 residues. With 0 bases clipped from V and 6 bases from J, the junction kept 1 base outside the gene matches. In DNA, the CDR3 is TGTGCCAGCAGCCAAGATAGCGGGGGGGCCAATGAGCAGTTCTTC. Its translation: CASSQDSGGANEQFF.

This clonotype was seen ten or more times. This chain connects TRBV6-1 to TRBJ1-2; unclear D gene. This CDR3 region has 11 residues. The germline gives CDR1 MNHNS, CDR2 SASEGT. V shed 2 bases and J shed 8 bases, with 6 bases lying between them. For the CDR3, the DNA is TGTGCCAGCAGTGAATACCGCGGCTACACCTTC. Protein: CASSEYRGYTF.

This clonotype was observed at least ten times. V gene TRBV6-5 combines with J gene TRBJ2-7; D not certain. The CDR3 covers 14 residues. V was cut by 0 bases and J by 3 bases, with 9 bases left in between. Germline V gene data show CDR1 as MNHEY and CDR2 as SVGAGI. The CDR3 region has the DNA TGTGCCAGCAGTTACTCGCAAAGTATCTACGAGCAGTACTTC. Its translation is CASSYSQSIYEQYF.

This clonotype counts as medium-sized (0.01 to 0.1%). The chain combines TRBV7-2 with TRBJ1-1; TRBD1 might be the D (5 bases). This CDR3 region has 13 residues. The germline V gene has CDR1 SGHTA and CDR2 FQGNSA. V was shortened by 4 bases and J by 1 base, with 7 bases between the two germline ends. Here the CDR3 reads CASSYDRNTEAFF. The CDR3 DNA sequence: TGTGCCAGCAGCTACGACAGGAACACTGAAGCTTTCTTT.

This clonotype was seen only once. Because it lacks the conserved phenylalanine or tryptophan at the end, this CDR3 is likely a read error. The rearrangement uses TRBV5-5 and TRBJ1-2, with 8 bases lining up with TRBD1. This CDR3 is 15 amino acids long. Germline values: CDR1 SGHKS, CDR2 YYEKEE (reference sequence). With V trimmed by 0 bases and J by 5 bases, 6 bases remained unmatched. In DNA, the CDR3 is TGTGCCAGCAGCTTGGAACAGGGGGGACCTTATGGCTACACCATC. This codes for CASSLEQGGPYGYTI.

The chain employs TRBV11-2 and TRBJ1-3; D remains unclear. Germline-derived CDR1 and CDR2 are SGHAT and FQNNGV. This CDR3 contains 12 residues. V dropped 0 bases and J dropped 8 bases, with 5 bases sitting between them. The CDR3 is CASSLDGDTIYF. The CDR3 DNA follows: TGTGCCAGCAGCTTAGATGGGGACACCATATATTTT.

The chain is built from TRBV24-1 and TRBJ2-7; D is unresolved. Trimming pared 1 base from V and 5 bases from J, leaving 8 bases between. Germline V gene sequence: CDR1 KGHDR, CDR2 SFDVKD. This CDR3 has 13 residues. Written as DNA, the CDR3 is TGTGCCACCAGTGATTTCCCTAATGACGAGCAGTACTTC. It is translated as CATSDFPNDEQYF.

V is TRBV29-1 and J is TRBJ2-7; no firm D call. CDR3 length: 11 residues. Germline CDR1 and CDR2: SQVTM and ANQGSEA. The V end was cut by 4 bases, the J end by 3 bases, with 7 bases between. CDR3 amino acids: CSVGVNYEQYF. CDR3 in DNA: TGCAGCGTTGGGGTCAACTACGAGCAGTACTTC.

The chain employs TRBV7-3 and TRBJ1-5; the D is unclear. The CDR3 totals 10 residues. Germline values: CDR1 SGHTA, CDR2 FQGTGA. With 1 base removed from V and 9 bases from J, the gap between germline ends came to 1 base. As DNA, the CDR3 is TGTGCCAGCAGCTTAAGGCCCCAGCATTTT. This translates into CASSLRPQHF.

This chain's CDR3 is CAISADWGNSPLHF. The CDR3 region has the DNA TGTGCCATCAGTGCGGATTGGGGAAATTCACCCCTCCACTTT. This chain uses TRBV10-3 with TRBJ1-6, with D unclear. CDR1 and CDR2 from the germline V gene are ENHRY and SYGVKD. This CDR3 region has 14 residues. V lost 4 bases and J 7 bases, leaving 11 bases between the germline ends.

This chain connects TRBV5-1 to TRBJ2-1, with 8 bases fitting TRBD1. The V gene end was trimmed by 4 bases and the J gene end by 6 bases; junction bases not matched to a gene: 9. Germline V gene data show CDR1 as SGHRS and CDR2 as YFSETQ. This CDR3 contains 15 residues. This CDR3 reads CASSRPGTGLNEQFF. The CDR3 coding sequence is TGCGCCAGCAGCCGTCCCGGGACAGGCCTCAATGAGCAGTTCTTC.

The chain recombines TRBV7-6 with TRBJ1-1; D may be TRBD1 (6 bases). Trimming removed 1 base from V and 5 bases from J, with 14 bases in between. Germline V gives CDR1 SGHVS, CDR2 FNYEAQ. The CDR3 has 15 amino acids. CDR3 in DNA: TGTGCCAGCAGCTTAGGAACAGGGTCCAAGACTGAAGCTTTCTTT. Amino acid sequence: CASSLGTGSKTEAFF.